The 10 T cell receptor beta chains listed next were all sequenced from one sample in a study of Graves' ophthalmopathy and Graves' hyperthyroidism (dated by TCRdb to 2017 to 2018). The instrument given in TCRdb is Illumina HiSeq 2000. TCR beta CDR3 regions were amplified from RNA transcripts for repertoire sequencing. A first-round RT-PCR used HTBI primers with the Qiagen OneStep RT-PCR kit, followed by a second-round multiplex PCR, size selection and purification. Clones were called with MiXCR by TCRdb after fastp trimmed the public reads at Q25, and only in-frame beta chains were retained. For every CDR3 protein sequence, its rows merge into one entry that carries the most common genes and DNA. The sample table holds 900,000 to 1,200,000 distinct CDR3 sequences, of which about two fifths were seen once. The top ten clones comprise around 10% of the sample. Specimen: peripheral blood or thyroid tissue (not recorded which). The receptors come from an adult man with Graves' hyperthyroidism.

This clonotype has at least ten counts. This chain links TRBV7-3 with TRBJ2-7, with D possibly called TRBD1 or TRBD2 (5 bases each). The germline CDR1 and CDR2 sequences are SGHTA and FQGTGA. The CDR3 has 14 residues. V was cut by 4 bases and J by 2 bases, with 12 bases left in between. CDR3 sequence reads: CASSYGTGPYEQYF. DNA of the CDR3: TGTGCCAGCAGCTACGGGACCGGCCCCTACGAGCAGTACTTC.

The rearrangement uses TRBV14 and TRBJ1-1; no firm D call. The germline V and J ends were trimmed by 1 base and 0 bases, with 15 bases remaining between them. This CDR3 has 17 residues. Per germline, CDR1 SGHDN and CDR2 FVKESK. CDR3 residues: CASSQGPPQTVNTEAFF. The CDR3 bases are TGTGCCAGCAGCCAAGGTCCCCCGCAGACGGTGAACACTGAAGCTTTCTTT.

The chain has TRBV29-1 and TRBJ2-7, with a possible D match to TRBD2 (5 bases). V was clipped by 8 bases and J by 4 bases, with 21 bases between them. Germline V lookup: CDR1 SQVTM, CDR2 ANQGSEA. The CDR3 runs 14 residues. The CDR3 spells CSTRVPGSMYEQYF. The CDR3 bases are TGCAGCACTCGAGTACCGGGATCCATGTACGAGCAGTACTTC.

In regard to this clonotype: Being one base from a much bigger clone, this may be a read error. This rearrangement joins TRBV20-1 to TRBJ2-7, with D perhaps matching TRBD2 (5 bases). The CDR3 consists of 14 residues. The germline V gene has CDR1 DFQATT and CDR2 SNEGSKA (reference sequence). CDR3 loop: CSAQELDGLYGQYF. Written as DNA, the CDR3 is TGCAGTGCTCAGGAACTAGACGGCCTCTACGGGCAGTACTTC.

A remark on this clonotype: One base away lies a much larger clone, so this may be a sequencing read error. This chain links TRBV7-9 with TRBJ2-7; D remains unclear. Germline V CDR1 and CDR2: SEHNR, FQNEAQ (reference sequence). V was cut by 2 bases and J by 8 bases, with 10 bases left in between. The CDR3 has 12 amino acids. CDR3 sequence reads: CASSLLPRKQYF. CDR3 nucleotide sequence: TGTGCCAGCAGCTTACTTCCGCGGAAGCAGTACTTC.

This sequence joins TRBV11-3 and TRBJ2-6; 10 bases align to TRBD1. The J segment lost 4 bases and the V segment lost 5 bases, leaving 11 bases of the junction unmatched. Germline V gene data show CDR1 as SGHNT and CDR2 as YENEEA. CDR3 size: 18 residues. In DNA form, the CDR3 reads TGTGCCAGCAGCCCCGTTCGTAGACAGGGGGCGGGGGCCAACGTCCTGACTTTC. Translated, it gives CASSPVRRQGAGANVLTF.

This rearrangement joins TRBV6-5 to TRBJ1-3; unclear D gene. The CDR3 is 14 residues long. Deletions cut 4 bases from V and 2 bases from J, with 9 bases between. Looked up from germline, CDR1 is MNHEY and CDR2 is SVGAGI. CDR3 amino acids: CASSSSRTGNTIYF. CDR3 nucleotides: TGTGCCAGCAGTTCTAGTCGGACTGGAAACACCATATATTTT.

This clonotype was counted a single time. With a much larger clone just one base away, this may be a read error. The chain uses TRBV12-3 or TRBV12-4 and TRBJ1-5; D is unclear. This CDR3 is built from 13 residues. CDR3 in DNA: TGTGCCAGCAGTTACCGACATAATCAGCCCCCGCATTTT. It specifies CASSYRHNQPPHF.

This clonotype has at least ten counts. The genes are TRBV29-1 and TRBJ2-5; D may correspond to TRBD1 or TRBD2 (6 bases each). This CDR3 contains 16 residues. V was shortened by 1 base and J by 3 bases, with 18 bases between the two germline ends. Germline lookup yields CDR1 SQVTM and CDR2 ANQGSEA. The DNA of the CDR3 is TGCAGCGTTGAAGGCCGGGGGCGGCGACGAAAAGAGACCCAGTACTTC. It encodes CSVEGRGRRRKETQYF. Drawing the rest from reference TRBV29-1 and TRBJ2-5, the complete variable domain is SAVISQKPSRDICQRGTSLTIQCQVDSQVTMMFWYRQQPGQSLTLIATANQGSEATYESGFVIDKFPISRPNLTFSTLTVSNMSPEDSSIYLCSVEGRGRRRKETQYFGPGTRLLVL.

This clonotype was observed at least ten times. V is TRBV12-3 or TRBV12-4 and J is TRBJ1-6; no clear D gene. Trimming shortened V by 3 bases and J by 6 bases, and 12 bases separated the two germline ends. The CDR3 sequence is 15 residues long. CDR3 loop: CASSFGLESNSPLHF. The CDR3 bases are TGTGCCAGCAGTTTCGGGTTGGAGAGTAATTCACCCCTCCACTTT.